This T cell receptor (beta chain) was documented in a study of Graves' ophthalmopathy and Graves' hyperthyroidism. CDR3 regions of TCR beta were amplified from RNA transcripts. First-round RT-PCR with HTBI primers preceded a second-round multiplex PCR. TCRdb reprocessed the multiplex PCR reads with MiXCR, giving one entry per CDR3 protein. Seen here are under 400,000 distinct CDR3 sequences, 15% to 20% observed once, and the top ten hold about 12%. CDR1 is MNHNS and CDR2 is SASEGT in the germline V gene. Trimming left V 10 bases short and J 9 bases short, with 21 bases between. This CDR3 is built from 13 residues. Excluded were patients with other autoimmune diseases, uncontrolled infections, pregnancy or lactation. Findings and limits, study-wide: In blood appeared most of the expanded thyroid clonotypes whose frequency exceeded 0.001. Ophthalmopathy cases were distinguished from stable hyperthyroidism by a 13-signature model, reaching around 88% sensitivity and roughly 80% specificity.

There are many counts of this clonotype. What it recognizes is unknown. The sequencing input was peripheral blood. The rearrangement links TRBV6-1 to TRBJ1-1, with D perhaps matching TRBD1 (6 bases). The clonotype originates from an adult man with Graves' ophthalmopathy. This chain's CDR3 is CATIRGKQGKAFF. The CDR3 nucleotides are TGTGCCACCATCCGCGGGAAACAGGGCAAAGCTTTCTTT.